The 2 T cell receptor beta chains listed next were all sequenced from one sample in a study of T-cell memory formation after mild COVID-19. TCRdb re-called the 5' RACE reads through MiXCR, storing one row per CDR3 protein. Here the sample spans about 190,000 distinct CDR3 sequences, under 30% being singletons. Material: PBMCs or a T cell subset sorted from them (not recorded which). Every receptor here comes from an adult woman who had mild COVID-19 (a few samples of this study predate the infection). Cell type and time point are not known.

This clonotype was counted only a few times. The chain has TRBV27 and TRBJ2-7; tentatively, D is TRBD2 (6 bases). This CDR3 has 17 amino acids. Germline V CDR1 and CDR2: MNHEY, SMNVEV (reference sequence). Trimming left V 1 base short and J 2 bases short, with 18 bases between. For the CDR3, the DNA is TGTGCCAGCAGTTTATGGGTTACGGGGGTTTCGACCTACGAGCAGTACTTC. Amino acids: CASSLWVTGVSTYEQYF.

This clonotype was recorded a few times. The chain couples TRBV10-3 to TRBJ2-7; 8 nucleotides line up with TRBD1. Per germline, CDR1 ENHRY and CDR2 SYGVKD. With V trimmed by 4 bases and J by 3 bases, 8 bases remained unmatched. The CDR3 has 15 residues. The CDR3 here is CAISGDRSTFYEQYF. The CDR3 nucleotides are TGTGCCATCAGTGGGGACAGGTCCACCTTCTACGAGCAGTACTTC.